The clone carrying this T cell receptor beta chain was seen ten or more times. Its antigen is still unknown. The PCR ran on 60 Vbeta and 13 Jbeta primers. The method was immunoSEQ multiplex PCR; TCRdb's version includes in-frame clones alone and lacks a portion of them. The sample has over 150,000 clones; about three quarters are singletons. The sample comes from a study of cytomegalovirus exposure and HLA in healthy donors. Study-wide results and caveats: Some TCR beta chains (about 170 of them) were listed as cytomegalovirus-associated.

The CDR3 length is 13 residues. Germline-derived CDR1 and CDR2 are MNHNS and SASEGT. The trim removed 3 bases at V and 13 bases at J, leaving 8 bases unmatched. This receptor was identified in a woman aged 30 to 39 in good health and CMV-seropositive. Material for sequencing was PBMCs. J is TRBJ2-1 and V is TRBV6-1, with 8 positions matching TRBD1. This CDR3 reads CASSEGPPGGQFF. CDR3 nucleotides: TGTGCCAGCAGTGAGGGTCCGCCAGGGGGCCAGTTCTTC.